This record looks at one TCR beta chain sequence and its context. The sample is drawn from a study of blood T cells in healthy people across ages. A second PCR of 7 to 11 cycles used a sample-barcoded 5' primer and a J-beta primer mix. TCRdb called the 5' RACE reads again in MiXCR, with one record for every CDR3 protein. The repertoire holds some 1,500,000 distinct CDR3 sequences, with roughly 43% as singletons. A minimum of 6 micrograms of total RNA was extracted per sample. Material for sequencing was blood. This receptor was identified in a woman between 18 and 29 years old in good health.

CDR3 amino acids: CASSLGSQGGNQPQHF. CDR3 DNA sequence: TGTGCCAGCAGCTTAGGATCACAGGGGGGCAATCAGCCCCAGCATTTT. The chain carries TRBV7-9 and TRBJ1-5; 8 bases align to TRBD1. V shed 1 base, J shed 2 bases, and the junction held 4 bases outside the gene matches. CDR1 and CDR2 (germline): SEHNR, FQNEAQ (reference sequence). The length of the CDR3 is 16 residues.